Listed here are 15 T cell receptor beta chains from one sample, sequenced in a study of response to subunit inactivated influenza vaccine. TCRdb analysed the RT-PCR reads with MiXCR anew, one entry per CDR3 protein. The sample shows some 500,000 distinct CDR3 sequences, approximately 24% of them seen only once. The sequencing used CD4+ T cells sorted from PBMCs, collected around 5 days after vaccination. The receptors shown here come from a man in his fifties who received an inactivated influenza vaccine.

The V call is TRBV7-2, the J call TRBJ2-7; no reliable D call. V lost 5 bases to trimming and J lost 2 bases, with 19 bases between them. Germline V lookup: CDR1 SGHTA, CDR2 FQGNSA. The CDR3 is 16 amino acids. The CDR3 nucleotides are TGTGCCAGCAGCCCTCTCGGGCGGAGTGCTCCCTACGAGCAGTACTTC. Translating it yields CASSPLGRSAPYEQYF.

This sequence joins TRBV27 and TRBJ2-1; 10 bases are shared with TRBD2. V lost 6 bases and J lost 4; bases outside the gene matches: 9. CDR3 size: 16 residues. Germline CDR1 MNHEY, CDR2 SMNVEV (reference sequence). The CDR3 loop is CASRLDSGGLYNEQFF. The CDR3 nucleotides are TGTGCCAGCAGGTTAGATAGCGGGGGGCTATACAATGAGCAGTTCTTC.

The chain links TRBV18 to TRBJ2-7; D is possibly TRBD1 (7 bases). Germline lookup yields CDR1 KGHSH and CDR2 LQKENI. Between the trimmed V and J ends, which lost 3 bases and 3 bases, there was a span of 12 bases. The CDR3 is 14 residues long. The CDR3 sequence: CASSPPGGRYEQYF. The DNA for the CDR3 is TGTGCCAGCTCACCCCCAGGGGGGCGCTACGAGCAGTACTTC. The full variable domain, in which reference TRBV18 and TRBJ2-7 provide the parts outside the CDR3, is NAGVMQNPRHLVRRRGQEARLRCSPMKGHSHVYWYRQLPEEGLKFMVYLQKENIIDESGMPKERFSAEFPKEGPSILRIQQVVRGDSAAYFCASSPPGGRYEQYFGPGTRLTVT.

This clonotype showed up just a few times. The rearrangement links TRBV10-3 to TRBJ2-3, with 7 bases identical to TRBD2. V shed 0 bases and J 5 bases; nucleotides not matched to a gene: 8. Germline V lookup: CDR1 ENHRY, CDR2 SYGVKD. The CDR3 totals 16 residues. The CDR3: CAISESTSTWGDTQYF. The CDR3 coding sequence is TGTGCCATCAGTGAGTCGACTAGCACCTGGGGAGATACGCAGTATTTT.

This clonotype was seen repeatedly, ten times or more. V gene TRBV12-3 or TRBV12-4 combines with J gene TRBJ1-2; a weak D match, TRBD1 (6 bases). The V and J ends lost 3 bases and 6 bases respectively, with 17 bases between them. This CDR3 has 15 amino acids. The CDR3 loop is CASSFVGRGSDGYTF. In DNA, the CDR3 is TGTGCCAGCAGTTTTGTAGGCAGGGGATCGGATGGCTACACCTTC.

The rearrangement joins TRBV24-1 to TRBJ2-5; 10 bases align to TRBD1. CDR1 is KGHDR and CDR2 is SFDVKD in the germline V gene. The CDR3 sequence is 16 residues long. V lost 4 bases, J lost 5 bases, and 9 bases stayed unmatched. CDR3 sequence: CATSDTGTGARETQYF. CDR3 nucleotides: TGTGCCACCAGTGACACCGGGACAGGGGCCCGGGAGACCCAGTACTTC.

In this sample, this clonotype turned up a few times. V and J are TRBV28 and TRBJ2-5; 8 nucleotides align to TRBD1. This CDR3 has 15 amino acids. The ends lost 4 bases at V and 1 base at J; junction bases unmatched: 5. CDR1 is MDHEN, CDR2 SYDVKM, per germline. The CDR3 loop reads CASSSTGGSQETQYF. The CDR3 DNA sequence: TGTGCCAGCAGTTCCACAGGGGGTTCCCAAGAGACCCAGTACTTC.

This clonotype occurred a few times. The rearrangement uses TRBV4-2 and TRBJ1-2; 7 positions agree with TRBD1. The CDR3 is 14 residues long. V shed 3 bases and J 1 base; nucleotides not matched to a gene: 2. Germline values: CDR1 LGHNA, CDR2 YNFKEQ. In nucleotides, the CDR3 is TGTGCCAGCAGCCACCGGGACAGTAACTATGGCTACACCTTC. It specifies CASSHRDSNYGYTF.

This clonotype was picked up one time. V usage is TRBV10-2 and J usage is TRBJ2-5; D remains unclear. Trimming took 2 bases from V and 7 from J, leaving 5 bases between them. CDR1 and CDR2 from the germline V gene are WSHSY and SAAADI. The CDR3 is 11 amino acids. The CDR3 DNA reads as TGCGCCAGCAGTGAGCCCCCGACCCAGTACTTC. It specifies CASSEPPTQYF.

DNA of the CDR3: TGCAGTGCTAGAGATCCGAGGGGGGGCCGTATTAATGAGCAGTTCTTC. Translated: CSARDPRGGRINEQFF. V usage is TRBV20-1 and J usage is TRBJ2-1; the D gene is possibly TRBD2 (7 bases). V was pared by 0 bases and J by 7 bases, with 19 bases between. Germline-derived CDR1 and CDR2 are DFQATT and SNEGSKA (reference sequence). This CDR3 has 16 residues.

The V gene is TRBV6-1, the J gene TRBJ1-2, with TRBD1 identical over 8 bases. The CDR3 sequence is 13 residues long. CDR1 is MNHNS and CDR2 is SASEGT in the germline V gene. The V gene end was trimmed by 6 bases and the J gene end by 2 bases; junction bases not matched to a gene: 2. For the CDR3, the DNA is TGTGCCAGCAGACCAGGGGGCAACTATGGCTACACCTTC. This codes for CASRPGGNYGYTF.

This chain joins TRBV10-3 and TRBJ1-1; no clear D gene. Between the trimmed V and J ends, which lost 8 bases and 1 base, there was a span of 5 bases. The CDR3 extends over 11 amino acids. Germline CDR1 and CDR2: ENHRY and SYGVKD. CDR3 DNA: TGTGCCATCTCACAGAACACTGAAGCTTTCTTT. Residues: CAISQNTEAFF.

This clonotype was picked up a small number of times. The genes are TRBV4-3 and TRBJ2-1; 8 bases map to TRBD2. The germline V gene has CDR1 LGHNA and CDR2 YSLEER. The CDR3 runs to 13 residues. Trimming took 0 bases from V and 12 from J; bases not matched to a gene: 4. The chain's CDR3 is CASSQEVAGGQFF. In DNA, the CDR3 is TGCGCCAGCAGCCAAGAGGTCGCGGGAGGGCAGTTCTTC.

Ten or more counts support this clonotype. The chain has TRBV5-1 and TRBJ1-6, with D unresolved. V was pared by 1 base and J by 7 bases, with 12 bases between. The CDR3 consists of 15 residues. Germline CDR1 and CDR2: SGHRS and YFSETQ. CDR3 coding DNA: TGCGCCAGCAGCTTGTCGACGGGCCCCAATTCACCCCTCCACTTT. Residues: CASSLSTGPNSPLHF.

Here the CDR3 DNA reads TGCAGTGCTAGACACCCAATGCCCCAACAAGAGACCCAGTACTTC. It is translated as CSARHPMPQQETQYF. The chain combines TRBV20-1 with TRBJ2-5; no definite D call. Germline-derived CDR1 and CDR2 are DFQATT and SNEGSKA (reference sequence). Between the trimmed V and J ends, which lost 2 bases and 2 bases, there was a span of 15 bases. The CDR3 totals 15 residues.